This TCR beta chain was recorded in a study of shared clonotypes between healthy human individuals. Study-wide findings and caveats: What rarefaction showed was incomplete sorted-subset sequencing despite large depth.

This clone has a single count. Its matching antigen is unknown. The repertoire was sequenced with immunoSEQ multiplex PCR; TCRdb's copy has only in-frame clones and lacks some. Of about a million clones listed, approximately 75% are singletons. The CDR3 length is 14 residues. CDR1 and CDR2 from the germline V gene are MNHNS and SASEGT. The ends were cut back, 4 bases at V and 4 bases at J, with 13 bases in the middle. The source material was memory CD4+ T cells from PBMCs. Subset noted: CD45RA-negative fraction. The source is a man aged 18 to 35 in good health. Some clones in this sample may be carry-over from other donors' samples. The chain has TRBV6-1 and TRBJ1-2, with D perhaps TRBD1 (6 bases). CDR3 amino acids: CASSVSGGGYGYTF. CDR3 sequence (DNA): TGTGCCAGCAGTGTTTCGGGAGGGGGCTATGGCTACACCTTC.